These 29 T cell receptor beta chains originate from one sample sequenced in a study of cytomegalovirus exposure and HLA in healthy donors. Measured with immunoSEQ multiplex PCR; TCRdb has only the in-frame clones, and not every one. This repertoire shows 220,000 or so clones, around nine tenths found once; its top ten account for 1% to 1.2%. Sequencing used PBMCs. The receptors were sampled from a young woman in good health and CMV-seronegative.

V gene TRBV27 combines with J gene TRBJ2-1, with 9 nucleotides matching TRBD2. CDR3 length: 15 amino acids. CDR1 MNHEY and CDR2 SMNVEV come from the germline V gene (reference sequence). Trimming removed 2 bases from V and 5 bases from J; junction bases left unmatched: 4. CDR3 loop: CASSLPTSGDNEQFF. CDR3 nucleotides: TGTGCCAGCAGTTTACCGACTAGCGGCGACAATGAGCAGTTCTTC.

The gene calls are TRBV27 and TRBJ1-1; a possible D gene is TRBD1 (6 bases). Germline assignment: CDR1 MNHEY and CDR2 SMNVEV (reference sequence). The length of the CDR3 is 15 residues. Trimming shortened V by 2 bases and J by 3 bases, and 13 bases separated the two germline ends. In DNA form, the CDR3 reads TGTGCCAGCAGTTTAGGCGTCAGGGGTGACACTGAAGCTTTCTTT. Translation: CASSLGVRGDTEAFF.

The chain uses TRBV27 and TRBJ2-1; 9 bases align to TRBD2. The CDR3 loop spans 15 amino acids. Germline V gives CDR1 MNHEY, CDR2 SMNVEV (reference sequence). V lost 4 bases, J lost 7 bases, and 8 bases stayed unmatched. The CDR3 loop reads CASSSVAGAENEQFF. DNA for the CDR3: TGTGCCAGCAGTTCGGTAGCGGGAGCAGAAAATGAGCAGTTCTTC.

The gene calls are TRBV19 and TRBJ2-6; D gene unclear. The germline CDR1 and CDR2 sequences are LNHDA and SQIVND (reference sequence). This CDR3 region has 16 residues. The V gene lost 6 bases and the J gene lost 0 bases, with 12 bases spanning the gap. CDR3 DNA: TGTGCCAGTAGAGCTCAGGATCCCTCTGGGGCCAACGTCCTGACTTTC. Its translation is CASRAQDPSGANVLTF.

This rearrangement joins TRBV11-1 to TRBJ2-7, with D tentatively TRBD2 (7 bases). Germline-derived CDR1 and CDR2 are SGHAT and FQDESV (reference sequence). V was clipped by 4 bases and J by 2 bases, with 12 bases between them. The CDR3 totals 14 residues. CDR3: CASSSSGGPYEQYF. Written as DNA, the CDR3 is TGTGCCAGCAGCTCCTCCGGGGGGCCCTACGAGCAGTACTTC.

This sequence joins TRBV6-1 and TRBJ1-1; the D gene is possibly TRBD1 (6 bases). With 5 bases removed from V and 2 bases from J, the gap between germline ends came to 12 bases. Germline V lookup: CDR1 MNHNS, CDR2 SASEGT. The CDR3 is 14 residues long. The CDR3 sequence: CASSWTAANTEAFF. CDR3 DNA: TGTGCCAGCAGTTGGACAGCAGCAAACACTGAAGCTTTCTTT.

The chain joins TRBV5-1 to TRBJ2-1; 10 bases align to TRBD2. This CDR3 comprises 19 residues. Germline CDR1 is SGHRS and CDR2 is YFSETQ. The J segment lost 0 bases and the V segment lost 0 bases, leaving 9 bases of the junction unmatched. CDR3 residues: CASSLARVPSGSSYNEQFF. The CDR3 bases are TGCGCCAGCAGCTTGGCCAGAGTCCCTAGCGGGAGCTCCTACAATGAGCAGTTCTTC.

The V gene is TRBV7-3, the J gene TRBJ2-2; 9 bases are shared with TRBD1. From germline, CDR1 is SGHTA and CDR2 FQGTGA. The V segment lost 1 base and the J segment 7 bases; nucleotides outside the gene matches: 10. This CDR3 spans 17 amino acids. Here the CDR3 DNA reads TGTGCCAGCAGCTTAATTCCCCGGGACAGGGTTATCGGGGAGCTGTTTTTT. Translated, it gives CASSLIPRDRVIGELFF.

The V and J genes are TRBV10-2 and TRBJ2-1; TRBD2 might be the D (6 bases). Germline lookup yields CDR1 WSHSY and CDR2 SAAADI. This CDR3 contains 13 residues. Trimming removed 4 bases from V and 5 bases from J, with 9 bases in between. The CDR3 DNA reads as TGCGCCAGCAGTGGGAGGGTTGACAATGAGCAGTTCTTC. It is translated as CASSGRVDNEQFF.

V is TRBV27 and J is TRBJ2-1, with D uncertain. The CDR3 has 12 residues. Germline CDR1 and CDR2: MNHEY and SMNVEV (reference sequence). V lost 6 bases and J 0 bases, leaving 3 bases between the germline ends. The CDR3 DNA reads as TGTGCCAGCAGCCGCTCCTACAATGAGCAGTTCTTC. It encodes CASSRSYNEQFF.

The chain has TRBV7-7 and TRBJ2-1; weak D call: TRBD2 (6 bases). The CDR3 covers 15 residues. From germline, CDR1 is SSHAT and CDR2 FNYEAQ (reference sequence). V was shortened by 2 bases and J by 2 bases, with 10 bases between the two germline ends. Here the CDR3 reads CASSLRPSAYNEQFF. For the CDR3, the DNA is TGTGCCAGCAGCTTAAGACCTAGCGCCTACAATGAGCAGTTCTTC.

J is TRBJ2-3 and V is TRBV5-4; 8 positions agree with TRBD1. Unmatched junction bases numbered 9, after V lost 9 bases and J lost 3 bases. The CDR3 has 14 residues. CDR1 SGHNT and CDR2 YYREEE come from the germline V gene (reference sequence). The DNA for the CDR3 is TGTGCCACCAAATCCGACAGGGGTACAGATACGCAGTATTTT. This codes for CATKSDRGTDTQYF. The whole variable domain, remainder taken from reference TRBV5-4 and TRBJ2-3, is ETGVTQSPTHLIKTRGQQVTLRCSSQSGHNTVSWYQQALGQGPQFIFQYYREEENGRGNFPPRFSGLQFPNYSSELNVNALELDDSALYLCATKSDRGTDTQYFGPGTRLTVL.

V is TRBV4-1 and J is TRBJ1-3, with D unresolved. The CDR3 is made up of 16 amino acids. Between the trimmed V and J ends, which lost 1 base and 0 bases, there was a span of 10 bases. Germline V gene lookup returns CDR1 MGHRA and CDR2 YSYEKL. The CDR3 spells CASSQVESPSGNTIYF. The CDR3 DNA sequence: TGCGCCAGCAGCCAAGTAGAATCTCCCTCTGGAAACACCATATATTTT.

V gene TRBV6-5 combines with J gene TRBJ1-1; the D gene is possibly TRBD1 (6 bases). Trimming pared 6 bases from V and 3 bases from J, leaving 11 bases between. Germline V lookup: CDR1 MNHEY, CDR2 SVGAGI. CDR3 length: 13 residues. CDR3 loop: CASRQGGDTEAFF. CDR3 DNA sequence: TGTGCCAGCAGACAAGGGGGGGACACTGAAGCTTTCTTT.

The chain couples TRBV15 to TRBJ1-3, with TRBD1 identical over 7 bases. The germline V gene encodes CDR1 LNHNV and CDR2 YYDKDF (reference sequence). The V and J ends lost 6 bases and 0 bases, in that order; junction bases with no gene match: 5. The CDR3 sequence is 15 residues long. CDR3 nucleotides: TGTGCCACCAGACAGGGACAGAGCTCTGGAAACACCATATATTTT. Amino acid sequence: CATRQGQSSGNTIYF.

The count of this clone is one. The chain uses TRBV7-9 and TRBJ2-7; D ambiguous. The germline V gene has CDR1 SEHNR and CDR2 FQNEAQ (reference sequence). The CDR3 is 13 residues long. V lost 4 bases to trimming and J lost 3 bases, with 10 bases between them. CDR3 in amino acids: CASSSTEHYEQYF. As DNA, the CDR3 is TGTGCCAGCAGCTCCACAGAGCACTACGAGCAGTACTTC.

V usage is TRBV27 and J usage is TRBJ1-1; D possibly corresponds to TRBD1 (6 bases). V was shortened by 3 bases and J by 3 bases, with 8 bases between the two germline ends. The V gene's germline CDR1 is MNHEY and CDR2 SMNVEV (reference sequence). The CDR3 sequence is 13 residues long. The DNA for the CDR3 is TGTGCCAGCAGTTTGCACAGGGACACTGAAGCTTTCTTT. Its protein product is CASSLHRDTEAFF.

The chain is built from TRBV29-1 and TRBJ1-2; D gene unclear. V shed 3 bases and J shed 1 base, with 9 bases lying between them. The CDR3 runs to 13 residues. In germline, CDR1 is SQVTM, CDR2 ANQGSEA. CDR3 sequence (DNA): TGCAGCGTTGAGGGCCAGAATAACTATGGCTACACCTTC. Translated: CSVEGQNNYGYTF. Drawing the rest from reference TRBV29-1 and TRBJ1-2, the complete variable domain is SAVISQKPSRDICQRGTSLTIQCQVDSQVTMMFWYRQQPGQSLTLIATANQGSEATYESGFVIDKFPISRPNLTFSTLTVSNMSPEDSSIYLCSVEGQNNYGYTFGSGTRLTVV.

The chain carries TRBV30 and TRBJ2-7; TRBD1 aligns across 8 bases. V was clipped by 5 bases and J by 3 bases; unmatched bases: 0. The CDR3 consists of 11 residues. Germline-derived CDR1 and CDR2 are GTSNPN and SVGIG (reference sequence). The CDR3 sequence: CAWGQGYEQYF. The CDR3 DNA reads TGTGCCTGGGGACAGGGCTACGAGCAGTACTTC.

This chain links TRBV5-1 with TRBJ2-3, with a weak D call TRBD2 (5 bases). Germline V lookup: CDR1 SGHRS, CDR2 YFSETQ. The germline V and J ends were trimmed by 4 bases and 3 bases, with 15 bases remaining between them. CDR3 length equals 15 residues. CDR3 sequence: CASSRDNRRTDTQYF. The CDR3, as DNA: TGCGCCAGCAGCCGGGATAACCGGAGAACAGATACGCAGTATTTT.

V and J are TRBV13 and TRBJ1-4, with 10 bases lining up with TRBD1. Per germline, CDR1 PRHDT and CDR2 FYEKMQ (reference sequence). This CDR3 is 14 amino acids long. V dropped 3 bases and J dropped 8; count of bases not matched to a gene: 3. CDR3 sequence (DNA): TGTGCCAGCAGCTTCGGACAGGGGGGGGAAAAACTGTTTTTT. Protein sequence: CASSFGQGGEKLFF.

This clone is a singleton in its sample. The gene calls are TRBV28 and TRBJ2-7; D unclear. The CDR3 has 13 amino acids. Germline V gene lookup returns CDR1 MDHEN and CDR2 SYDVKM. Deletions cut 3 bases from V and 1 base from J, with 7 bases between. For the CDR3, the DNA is TGTGCCAGCAGTTTTGCAGGTTCCTACGAGCAGTACTTC. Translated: CASSFAGSYEQYF.

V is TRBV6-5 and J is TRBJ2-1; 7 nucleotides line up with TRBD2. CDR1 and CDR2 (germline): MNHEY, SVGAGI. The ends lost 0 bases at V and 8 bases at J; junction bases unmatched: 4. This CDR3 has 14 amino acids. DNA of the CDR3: TGTGCCAGCAGTTACTCGGCTAGCGGCTATGAGCAGTTCTTC. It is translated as CASSYSASGYEQFF.

DNA for the CDR3: TGTGCCAGCAGTTTGGGGGGTCCCCAGGCCTACGAGCAGTACTTC. This translates into CASSLGGPQAYEQYF. The chain links TRBV28 to TRBJ2-7, with D possibly matching TRBD2 (6 bases). The CDR3 runs to 15 residues. Trimming stripped 3 bases from V and 2 bases from J, with 14 bases between. The germline gives CDR1 MDHEN, CDR2 SYDVKM.

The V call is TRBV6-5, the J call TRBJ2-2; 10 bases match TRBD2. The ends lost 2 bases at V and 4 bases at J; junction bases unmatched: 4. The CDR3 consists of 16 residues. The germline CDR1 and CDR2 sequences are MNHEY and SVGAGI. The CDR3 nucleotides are TGTGCCAGCAGTTACAGGGCTAGCGGGGGCACCGGGGAGCTGTTTTTT. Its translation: CASSYRASGGTGELFF.

Here the CDR3 DNA reads TGTGCCAGCTCACACCAGGGACAGGGACCTGAAGCTTTCTTT. Translated, it gives CASSHQGQGPEAFF. The chain couples TRBV18 to TRBJ1-1; 9 nucleotides match TRBD1. Germline CDR1 and CDR2: KGHSH and LQKENI. The CDR3 consists of 14 residues. The ends lost 4 bases at V and 6 bases at J; junction bases unmatched: 6.

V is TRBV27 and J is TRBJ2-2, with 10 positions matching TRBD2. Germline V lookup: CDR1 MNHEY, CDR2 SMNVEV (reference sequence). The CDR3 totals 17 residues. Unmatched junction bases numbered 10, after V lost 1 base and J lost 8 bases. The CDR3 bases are TGTGCCAGCAGTTTATACCTAGCGGGAGATTACGGTGGGGAGCTGTTTTTT. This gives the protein CASSLYLAGDYGGELFF.

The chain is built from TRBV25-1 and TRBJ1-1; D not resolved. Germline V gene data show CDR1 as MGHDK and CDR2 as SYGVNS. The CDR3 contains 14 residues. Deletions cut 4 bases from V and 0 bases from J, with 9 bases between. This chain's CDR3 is CASSVTNMNTEAFF. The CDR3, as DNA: TGTGCCAGCAGTGTGACTAATATGAACACTGAAGCTTTCTTT.

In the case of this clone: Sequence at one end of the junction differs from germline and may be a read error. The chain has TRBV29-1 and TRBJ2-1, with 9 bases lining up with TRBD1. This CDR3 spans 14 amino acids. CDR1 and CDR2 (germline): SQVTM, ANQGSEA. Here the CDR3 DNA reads TGCAGCGTTGAGTTACAGGGGGCCCGTAATGCGCAGTTCTTC. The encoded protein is CSVELQGARNAQFF.